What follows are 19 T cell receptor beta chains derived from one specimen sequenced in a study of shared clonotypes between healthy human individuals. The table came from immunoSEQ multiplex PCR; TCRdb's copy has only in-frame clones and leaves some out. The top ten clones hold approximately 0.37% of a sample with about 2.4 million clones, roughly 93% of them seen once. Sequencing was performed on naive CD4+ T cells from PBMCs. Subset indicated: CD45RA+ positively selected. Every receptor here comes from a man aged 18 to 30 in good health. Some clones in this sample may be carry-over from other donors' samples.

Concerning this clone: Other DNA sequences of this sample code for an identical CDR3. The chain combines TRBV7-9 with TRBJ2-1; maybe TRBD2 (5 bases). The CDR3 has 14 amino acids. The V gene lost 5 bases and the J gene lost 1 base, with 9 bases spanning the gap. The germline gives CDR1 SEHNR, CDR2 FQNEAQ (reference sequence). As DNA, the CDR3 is TGTGCCAGCAGCCCAAGCGGATCCTACAATGAGCAGTTCTTC. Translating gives CASSPSGSYNEQFF.

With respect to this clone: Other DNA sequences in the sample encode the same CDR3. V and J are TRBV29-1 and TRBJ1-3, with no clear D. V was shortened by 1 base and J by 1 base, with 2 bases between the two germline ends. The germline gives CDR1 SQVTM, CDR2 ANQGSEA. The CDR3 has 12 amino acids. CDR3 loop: CSVEVSGNTIYF. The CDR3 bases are TGCAGCGTTGAAGTTTCTGGAAACACCATATATTTT.

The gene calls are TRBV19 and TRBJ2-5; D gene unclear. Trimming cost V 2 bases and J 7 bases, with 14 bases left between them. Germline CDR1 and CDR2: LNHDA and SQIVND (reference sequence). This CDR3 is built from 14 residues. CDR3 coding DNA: TGTGCCAGTAGTATAATATCCCCTCCCCGGACCCAGTACTTC. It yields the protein CASSIISPPRTQYF.

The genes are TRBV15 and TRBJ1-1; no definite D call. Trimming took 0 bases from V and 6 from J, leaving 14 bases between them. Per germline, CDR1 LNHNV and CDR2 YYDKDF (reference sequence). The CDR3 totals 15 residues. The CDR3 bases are TGTGCCACCAGCAGAGATCAACTCAGGTTGGCTGAAGCTTTCTTT. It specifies CATSRDQLRLAEAFF.

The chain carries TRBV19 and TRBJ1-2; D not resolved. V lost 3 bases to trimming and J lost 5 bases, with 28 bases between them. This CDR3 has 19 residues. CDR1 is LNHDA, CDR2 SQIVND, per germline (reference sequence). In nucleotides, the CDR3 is TGTGCCAGTAGTATTACCCCTCAGCCCCACCGTTCTCGTTGGTATGGCTACACCTTC. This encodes CASSITPQPHRSRWYGYTF.

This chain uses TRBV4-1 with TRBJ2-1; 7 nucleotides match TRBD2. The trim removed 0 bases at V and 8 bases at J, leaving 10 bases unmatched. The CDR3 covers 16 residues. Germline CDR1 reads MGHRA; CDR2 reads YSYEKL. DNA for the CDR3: TGCGCCAGCAGCCAAGATCCTAGCCGGGGGGATCATGAGCAGTTCTTC. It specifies CASSQDPSRGDHEQFF.

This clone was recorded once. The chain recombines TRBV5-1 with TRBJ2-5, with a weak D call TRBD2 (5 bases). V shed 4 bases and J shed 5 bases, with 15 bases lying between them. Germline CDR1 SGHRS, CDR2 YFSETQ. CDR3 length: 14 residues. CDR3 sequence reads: CASSGGVGHETQYF. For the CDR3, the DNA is TGCGCCAGCAGCGGAGGAGTGGGTCACGAGACCCAGTACTTC.

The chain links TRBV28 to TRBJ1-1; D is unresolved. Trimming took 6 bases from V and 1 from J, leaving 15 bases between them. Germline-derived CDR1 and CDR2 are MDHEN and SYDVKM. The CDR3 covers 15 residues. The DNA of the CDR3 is TGTGCCAGCAGACTATCTGGGCGGCAGAACACTGAAGCTTTCTTT. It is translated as CASRLSGRQNTEAFF.

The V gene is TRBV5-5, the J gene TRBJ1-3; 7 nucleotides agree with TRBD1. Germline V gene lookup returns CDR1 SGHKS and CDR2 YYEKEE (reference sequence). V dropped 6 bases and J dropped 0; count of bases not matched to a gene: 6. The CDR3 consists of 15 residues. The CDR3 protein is CASKPGTVSGNTIYF. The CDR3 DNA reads TGTGCCAGCAAACCCGGGACAGTCTCTGGAAACACCATATATTTT. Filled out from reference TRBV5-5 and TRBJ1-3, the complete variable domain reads DAGVTQSPTHLIKTRGQQVTLRCSPISGHKSVSWYQQVLGQGPQFIFQYYEKEERGRGNFPDRFSARQFPNYSSELNVNALLLGDSALYLCASKPGTVSGNTIYFGEGSWLTVV.

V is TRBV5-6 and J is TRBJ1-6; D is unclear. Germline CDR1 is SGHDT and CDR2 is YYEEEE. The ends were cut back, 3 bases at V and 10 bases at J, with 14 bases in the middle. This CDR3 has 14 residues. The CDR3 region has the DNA TGTGCCAGCAGCTCCGGATTAAGGGAATCACCCCTCCACTTT. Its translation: CASSSGLRESPLHF.

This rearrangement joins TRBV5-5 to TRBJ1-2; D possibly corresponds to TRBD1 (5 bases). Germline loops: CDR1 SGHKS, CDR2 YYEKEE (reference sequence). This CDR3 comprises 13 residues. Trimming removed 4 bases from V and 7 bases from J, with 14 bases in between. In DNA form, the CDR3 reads TGTGCCAGCAGCCCCCGGGACGTATCTGGCTACACCTTC. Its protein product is CASSPRDVSGYTF. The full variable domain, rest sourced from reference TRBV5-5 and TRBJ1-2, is DAGVTQSPTHLIKTRGQQVTLRCSPISGHKSVSWYQQVLGQGPQFIFQYYEKEERGRGNFPDRFSARQFPNYSSELNVNALLLGDSALYLCASSPRDVSGYTFGSGTRLTVV.

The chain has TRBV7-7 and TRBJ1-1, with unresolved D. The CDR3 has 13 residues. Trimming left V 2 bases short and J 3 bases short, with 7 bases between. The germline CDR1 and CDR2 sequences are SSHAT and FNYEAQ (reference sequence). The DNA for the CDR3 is TGTGCCAGCAGCTTAACACGTGACACTGAAGCTTTCTTT. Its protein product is CASSLTRDTEAFF.

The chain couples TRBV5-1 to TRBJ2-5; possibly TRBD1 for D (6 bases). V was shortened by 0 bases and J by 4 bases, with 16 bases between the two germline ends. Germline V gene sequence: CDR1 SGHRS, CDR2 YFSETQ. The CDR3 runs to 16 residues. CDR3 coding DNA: TGCGCCAGCAGCTTGGTCGGCAGGGGCGGGTCAGAGACCCAGTACTTC. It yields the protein CASSLVGRGGSETQYF.

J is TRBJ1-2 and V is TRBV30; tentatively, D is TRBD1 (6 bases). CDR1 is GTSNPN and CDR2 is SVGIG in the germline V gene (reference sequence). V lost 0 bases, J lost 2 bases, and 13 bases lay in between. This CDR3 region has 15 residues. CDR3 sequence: CAWSVRYRANYGYTF. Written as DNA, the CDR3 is TGTGCCTGGAGTGTAAGGTACAGGGCCAACTATGGCTACACCTTC.

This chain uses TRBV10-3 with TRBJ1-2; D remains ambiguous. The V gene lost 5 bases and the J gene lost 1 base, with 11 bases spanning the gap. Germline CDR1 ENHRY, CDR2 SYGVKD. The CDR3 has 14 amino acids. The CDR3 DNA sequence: TGTGCCATCAGTCCCGACGGACTTAACTATGGCTACACCTTC. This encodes CAISPDGLNYGYTF.

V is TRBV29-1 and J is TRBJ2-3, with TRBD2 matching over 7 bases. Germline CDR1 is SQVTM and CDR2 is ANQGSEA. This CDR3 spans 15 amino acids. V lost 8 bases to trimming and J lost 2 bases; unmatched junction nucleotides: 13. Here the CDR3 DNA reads TGCAGCCAAATACCTAGCGGTTACTTCACAGATACGCAGTATTTT. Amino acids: CSQIPSGYFTDTQYF.

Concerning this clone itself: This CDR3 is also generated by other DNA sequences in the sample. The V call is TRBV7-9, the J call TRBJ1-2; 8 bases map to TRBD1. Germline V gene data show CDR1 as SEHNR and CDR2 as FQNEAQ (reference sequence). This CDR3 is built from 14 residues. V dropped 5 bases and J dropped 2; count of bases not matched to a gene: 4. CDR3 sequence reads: CASSLGTGNYGYTF. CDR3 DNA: TGTGCCAGCAGCCTGGGGACAGGCAACTATGGCTACACCTTC.

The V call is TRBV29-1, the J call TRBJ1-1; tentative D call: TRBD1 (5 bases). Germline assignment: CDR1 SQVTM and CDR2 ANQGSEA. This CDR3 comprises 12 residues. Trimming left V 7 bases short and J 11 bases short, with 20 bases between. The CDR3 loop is CSARGDPEGAFF. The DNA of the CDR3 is TGCAGCGCCCGGGGGGACCCCGAAGGGGCTTTCTTT.

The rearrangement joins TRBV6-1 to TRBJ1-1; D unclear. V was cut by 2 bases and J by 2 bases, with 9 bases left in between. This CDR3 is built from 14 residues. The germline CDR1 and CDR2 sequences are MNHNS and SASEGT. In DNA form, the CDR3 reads TGTGCCAGCAGTGAAATGGGCCAAAACACTGAAGCTTTCTTT. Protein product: CASSEMGQNTEAFF.